These 13 T cell receptor beta chains share one sample of origin, sequenced in a study of OX40 agonist ivuxolimab in advanced cancers. Clones were read by immunoSEQ multiplex PCR, and TCRdb kept only the in-frame ones, dropping some. The sample lists around 64,000 clones; about 85% were seen once. Material: CD4+ or CD8+ T cells sorted from blood, obtained in a trial of the OX40 agonist ivuxolimab. The receptors stem from an adult with an advanced solid tumor such as melanoma, head and neck, liver or kidney cancer.

This chain links TRBV6-6 with TRBJ2-7, with 7 bases fitting TRBD2. V gave up 5 bases and J gave up 7 bases; unmatched junction bases: 8. CDR1 and CDR2 from the germline V gene are MNHNY and SVGAGI (reference sequence). The length of the CDR3 is 13 residues. The CDR3 spells CASSRDYTREQYF. CDR3 in DNA: TGTGCCAGCAGTCGGGACTACACGCGGGAGCAGTACTTC.

The rearrangement joins TRBV19 to TRBJ1-1; 7 bases align to TRBD1. V was clipped by 1 base and J by 1 base; unmatched bases: 3. This CDR3 is 15 amino acids long. Germline V gives CDR1 LNHDA, CDR2 SQIVND (reference sequence). CDR3 amino acids: CASSIAQGGNTEAFF. As DNA, the CDR3 is TGTGCCAGTAGTATAGCGCAGGGGGGGAACACTGAAGCTTTCTTT.

Note on this clone: Other nucleotide sequences in the sample specify the same CDR3. This sequence joins TRBV6-6 and TRBJ1-1, with 8 bases lining up with TRBD1. The CDR3 runs 14 residues. Per germline, CDR1 MNHNY and CDR2 SVGAGI (reference sequence). J lost 1 base, V lost 3 bases, and 1 base had no gene match. The CDR3 protein is CASSYGTGNTEAFF. In DNA form, the CDR3 reads TGTGCCAGCAGTTATGGGACAGGGAACACTGAAGCTTTCTTT.

The chain uses TRBV20-1 and TRBJ2-3, with D perhaps matching TRBD2 (6 bases). The CDR3 is 11 amino acids. V gave up 5 bases and J gave up 9 bases, with 12 bases separating them. Germline V gene lookup returns CDR1 DFQATT and CDR2 SNEGSKA (reference sequence). The CDR3 bases are TGCAGTGCTGACCTTGGGGGGACGCAGTATTTT. Translating it yields CSADLGGTQYF.

This clone was seen a few times. This chain links TRBV10-3 with TRBJ2-5; no clear D gene. The CDR3 sequence is 16 residues long. V was cut by 3 bases and J by 4 bases, with 18 bases left in between. The germline CDR1 and CDR2 sequences are ENHRY and SYGVKD. CDR3 coding DNA: TGTGCCATCAGTGATCCCGTCGGGCAGTGGGGAGAGACCCAGTACTTC. Translation gives CAISDPVGQWGETQYF.

The chain joins TRBV6-5 to TRBJ2-7; D gene uncertain. Germline V gives CDR1 MNHEY, CDR2 SVGAGI. The CDR3 consists of 12 residues. V lost 8 bases and J lost 6, with 14 bases in between. CDR3 in amino acids: CASFTQYSEQYF. The CDR3 nucleotides are TGTGCCAGCTTCACCCAGTACTCCGAGCAGTACTTC.

CDR3 sequence: CASSNPHRIYPDTQYF. The DNA of the CDR3 is TGTGCCAGCAGTAACCCTCACCGGATATACCCAGATACGCAGTATTTT. J is TRBJ2-3 and V is TRBV6-6; D is unresolved. The ends were cut back, 5 bases at V and 4 bases at J, with 19 bases in the middle. The CDR3 is 16 amino acids. Germline V gene data show CDR1 as MNHNY and CDR2 as SVGAGI (reference sequence).

This clone turned up a few times. The rearrangement joins TRBV5-1 to TRBJ2-7; the D gene is possibly TRBD1 (5 bases). From germline, CDR1 is SGHRS and CDR2 YFSETQ. Trimming shortened V by 4 bases and J by 6 bases, and 17 bases separated the two germline ends. The CDR3 sequence is 14 residues long. The CDR3 DNA reads TGCGCCAGCAGCCCCGACAGAAGGCTCTCCGAGCAGTACTTC. Its protein is CASSPDRRLSEQYF.

The chain uses TRBV4-3 and TRBJ1-3; D remains unclear. CDR1 LGHNA and CDR2 YSLEER come from the germline V gene. The V gene lost 0 bases and the J gene lost 1 base, with 7 bases spanning the gap. The CDR3 loop spans 15 amino acids. In nucleotides, the CDR3 is TGCGCCAGCAGCCAAGATCCCGGGTCTGGAAACACCATATATTTT. Translating gives CASSQDPGSGNTIYF.

The chain joins TRBV7-2 to TRBJ2-5; 10 bases are shared with TRBD1. The J call is in doubt because the DNA end fits TRBJ2-7 better. Germline V lookup: CDR1 SGHTA, CDR2 FQGNSA. The CDR3 loop spans 14 amino acids. CDR3 loop: CASSSRQGASEQYF. DNA of the CDR3: TGTGCCAGCAGCTCAAGACAGGGGGCGTCCGAGCAGTACTTC.

This rearrangement joins TRBV27 to TRBJ2-6; 10 nucleotides match TRBD2. The length of the CDR3 is 18 residues. Trimming took 5 bases from V and 0 from J; bases not matched to a gene: 7. CDR1 MNHEY and CDR2 SMNVEV come from the germline V gene (reference sequence). The CDR3 sequence: CASSTRTSGFSGANVLTF. The CDR3 nucleotides read TGTGCCAGCAGTACCCGGACTAGCGGTTTCTCTGGGGCCAACGTCCTGACTTTC. The variable domain in full, completed from reference TRBV27 and TRBJ2-6, reads EAQVTQNPRYLITVTGKKLTVTCSQNMNHEYMSWYRQDPGLGLRQIYYSMNVEVTDKGDVPEGYKVSRKEKRNFPLILESPSPNQTSLYFCASSTRTSGFSGANVLTFGAGSRLTVL.

This chain links TRBV6-5 with TRBJ1-3; D remains ambiguous. The length of the CDR3 is 16 residues. V was shortened by 0 bases and J by 3 bases, with 12 bases between the two germline ends. Germline CDR1 is MNHEY and CDR2 is SVGAGI. Here the CDR3 reads CASSYSERFSGNTIYF. The CDR3 DNA reads TGTGCCAGCAGTTACTCGGAGAGGTTCAGTGGAAACACCATATATTTT.

The chain uses TRBV27 and TRBJ2-2; unclear D gene. Per germline, CDR1 MNHEY and CDR2 SMNVEV (reference sequence). The CDR3 loop spans 14 amino acids. Trimming took off 6 bases at V and 5 bases at J, with 13 bases between the two ends. DNA for the CDR3: TGTGCCAGCAGGACTGTCCCGTCAACCGGGGAGCTGTTTTTT. As protein: CASRTVPSTGELFF.